A single sample is the source of the 27 T cell receptor beta chains below, sequenced in a study of control samples from healthy donors and cancer patients. Measured with immunoSEQ multiplex PCR; TCRdb has only the in-frame clones, and not every one. Among under 300,000 clones listed, roughly 87% were seen once. Sequenced: PBMCs. The receptors originated from a woman aged 60-75 years with lung cancer.

The chain carries TRBV9 and TRBJ2-3; a possible D gene is TRBD1 (5 bases). The ends were cut back, 4 bases at V and 4 bases at J, with 10 bases in the middle. Germline-derived CDR1 and CDR2 are SGDLS and YYNGEE. This CDR3 contains 13 residues. CDR3 DNA sequence: TGTGCCAGCAGCACCCGACAGTCAGATACGCAGTATTTT. Translated: CASSTRQSDTQYF.

This clone was seen only once. The J gene is TRBJ1-2, the V gene TRBV6-5; 9 nucleotides match TRBD1. The CDR3 sequence is 14 residues long. Per germline, CDR1 MNHEY and CDR2 SVGAGI. The junction had 6 bases not matched to a gene; V was cut back by 7 bases and J by 3 bases. The CDR3: CASTQGQGYYGYTF. CDR3 bases: TGTGCCAGCACTCAGGGACAGGGCTACTATGGCTACACCTTC.

CDR3 coding DNA: TGTGCCAGCAGTGAGGGGACTAGCGTTTACAATGAGCAGTTCTTC. This codes for CASSEGTSVYNEQFF. The chain employs TRBV25-1 and TRBJ2-1; TRBD2 aligns across 10 bases. J gave up 4 bases and V 3 bases, and 3 bases lay outside the gene matches. Per germline, CDR1 MGHDK and CDR2 SYGVNS. This CDR3 has 15 residues.

The chain employs TRBV27 and TRBJ2-7; TRBD2 matches at 13 bases. CDR3 length: 15 amino acids. Trimming took 4 bases from V and 6 from J; bases not matched to a gene: 6. The V gene's germline CDR1 is MNHEY and CDR2 SMNVEV (reference sequence). CDR3: CASSSGLAGLGEQYF. Written as DNA, the CDR3 is TGTGCCAGCAGTTCGGGACTAGCGGGACTTGGCGAGCAGTACTTC.

The chain links TRBV7-3 to TRBJ2-5; perhaps TRBD2 as D (6 bases). The CDR3 runs to 15 residues. V shed 2 bases and J shed 3 bases, with 13 bases lying between them. Germline V gene sequence: CDR1 SGHTA, CDR2 FQGTGA. The CDR3 nucleotides are TGTGCCAGCAGCTTATCCGCCGGGACTGAAGAGACCCAGTACTTC. Its translation: CASSLSAGTEETQYF.

This sequence joins TRBV5-1 and TRBJ1-1; TRBD1 aligns across 8 bases. J was trimmed by 1 base and V by 2 bases; bases with no gene match: 7. The germline CDR1 and CDR2 sequences are SGHRS and YFSETQ. This CDR3 has 16 amino acids. Here the CDR3 reads CASSFTGGFTNTEAFF. CDR3 nucleotides: TGCGCCAGCAGCTTTACAGGGGGGTTTACGAACACTGAAGCTTTCTTT.

This clone came up a few times. The chain couples TRBV5-1 to TRBJ2-1, with D perhaps given as TRBD1 or TRBD2 (5 bases each). The CDR3 is 15 residues long. Germline values: CDR1 SGHRS, CDR2 YFSETQ. The V end lost 1 base, the J end lost 6 bases, and 14 bases lay between the germline ends. CDR3 residues: CASSLIEGRVNEQFF. CDR3 nucleotides: TGCGCCAGCAGCTTGATTGAGGGGCGCGTCAATGAGCAGTTCTTC.

The chain recombines TRBV4-1 with TRBJ1-2; D is perhaps TRBD1 (5 bases). Germline assignment: CDR1 MGHRA and CDR2 YSYEKL. The CDR3 totals 14 residues. V shed 0 bases and J shed 4 bases, with 9 bases lying between them. The CDR3 is CASSQEQGLYGYTF. In DNA form, the CDR3 reads TGCGCCAGCAGCCAAGAGCAGGGACTCTATGGCTACACCTTC.

J is TRBJ2-2 and V is TRBV4-2; D unclear. Germline V CDR1 and CDR2: LGHNA, YNFKEQ. This CDR3 region has 15 residues. The germline V and J ends were trimmed by 2 bases and 0 bases, with 7 bases remaining between them. CDR3 nucleotide sequence: TGTGCCAGCAGCCAAATAAGTACGAACACCGGGGAGCTGTTTTTT. Amino acids: CASSQISTNTGELFF.

The CDR3 region is CASSLDPGAVYGYTF. The CDR3 bases are TGTGCCAGCAGCTTAGATCCGGGGGCGGTCTATGGCTACACCTTC. The genes are TRBV11-2 and TRBJ1-2, with a possible D match to TRBD1 (6 bases). The germline V gene has CDR1 SGHAT and CDR2 FQNNGV. The CDR3 has 15 amino acids. Trimming shortened V by 0 bases and J by 4 bases, and 12 bases separated the two germline ends.

The chain carries TRBV5-4 and TRBJ2-1, with TRBD1 identical over 7 bases. V trimming: 4 bases; J trimming: 5 bases; junction bases outside the gene matches: 9. Germline V gene lookup returns CDR1 SGHNT and CDR2 YYREEE (reference sequence). The CDR3 consists of 15 residues. The CDR3 protein is CASSLPGTANNEQFF. The CDR3 DNA sequence: TGTGCCAGCAGCCTCCCCGGGACAGCTAACAATGAGCAGTTCTTC.

This clone was counted only a few times. This chain connects TRBV10-1 to TRBJ2-3; D unresolved. V gave up 5 bases and J gave up 5 bases, with 11 bases separating them. The length of the CDR3 is 13 residues. Germline assignment: CDR1 WNHNN and CDR2 SYGVQD (reference sequence). This chain's CDR3 is CASSPSLGDTQYF. DNA for the CDR3: TGCGCCAGCAGTCCCAGTTTGGGAGATACGCAGTATTTT.

In this sample, this clone turned up once. V is TRBV20-1 and J is TRBJ2-1; D is undetermined. V lost 3 bases to trimming and J lost 2 bases, with 14 bases between them. This CDR3 region has 15 residues. Germline V gene sequence: CDR1 DFQATT, CDR2 SNEGSKA (reference sequence). The chain's CDR3 is CSASSVGYTYNEQFF. CDR3 in DNA: TGCAGTGCTAGTTCGGTGGGCTACACCTACAATGAGCAGTTCTTC.

The chain recombines TRBV15 with TRBJ2-7; TRBD1 might be the D (5 bases). Trimming stripped 0 bases from V and 5 bases from J, with 14 bases between. From germline, CDR1 is LNHNV and CDR2 YYDKDF (reference sequence). This CDR3 comprises 15 residues. CDR3 sequence: CATSRDWGQSNEQYF. CDR3 bases: TGTGCCACCAGCAGAGATTGGGGCCAATCCAACGAGCAGTACTTC.

This clone was recorded once. The same CDR3 arises from other DNA sequences in this sample as well. The chain has TRBV2 and TRBJ2-1; D unresolved. Looked up from germline, CDR1 is SNHLY and CDR2 is FYNNEI. The CDR3 is 11 amino acids. The V and J ends lost 4 bases and 4 bases respectively, with 2 bases between them. CDR3 sequence (DNA): TGTGCCAGCAGTGGGTACAATGAGCAGTTCTTC. It codes for CASSGYNEQFF.

This clone was seen just once. In DNA form, the CDR3 reads TGTGCCAGCAGCCTCGGGACAGGGTTAGACTATGGCTACACCTTC. This sequence encodes CASSLGTGLDYGYTF. The V call is TRBV3-1 (or the pseudogene TRBV3-2), the J call TRBJ1-2; 9 nucleotides agree with TRBD1. CDR3 length: 15 amino acids. Germline trimming cut 4 bases from V and 3 bases from J; bases unmatched to any gene: 6. Germline CDR1 reads LGHDT; CDR2 reads YNNKEL (reference sequence).

The chain employs TRBV18 and TRBJ2-3; tentatively, D is TRBD1 (6 bases). Trimming removed 2 bases from V and 8 bases from J, with 11 bases in between. The CDR3 is made up of 13 amino acids. The germline CDR1 and CDR2 sequences are KGHSH and LQKENI. CDR3 in DNA: TGTGCCAGCTCACCAGGACAGACGGGTACGCAGTATTTT. This codes for CASSPGQTGTQYF. The whole variable domain, filled in from reference TRBV18 and TRBJ2-3, reads NAGVMQNPRHLVRRRGQEARLRCSPMKGHSHVYWYRQLPEEGLKFMVYLQKENIIDESGMPKERFSAEFPKEGPSILRIQQVVRGDSAAYFCASSPGQTGTQYFGPGTRLTVL.

V gene TRBV7-2 combines with J gene TRBJ1-1; D is unclear. Trimming removed 3 bases from V and 0 bases from J, with 8 bases in between. Germline lookup yields CDR1 SGHTA and CDR2 FQGNSA. There are 14 residues in the CDR3. The CDR3 DNA reads as TGTGCCAGCAGCTTCGGCAGTATGAACACTGAAGCTTTCTTT. It codes for CASSFGSMNTEAFF. Complete variable domain (other parts from reference TRBV7-2 and TRBJ1-1): GAGVSQSPSNKVTEKGKDVELRCDPISGHTALYWYRQSLGQGLEFLIYFQGNSAPDKSGLPSDRFSAERTGGSVSTLTIQRTQQEDSAVYLCASSFGSMNTEAFFGQGTRLTVV.

The J gene is TRBJ1-2, the V gene TRBV5-1; maybe TRBD1 (6 bases). Germline V gene lookup returns CDR1 SGHRS and CDR2 YFSETQ. V was cut by 0 bases and J by 7 bases, with 13 bases left in between. The CDR3 consists of 14 residues. The CDR3 protein is CASSLEVGAGGYTF. The CDR3 bases are TGCGCCAGCAGCTTGGAGGTGGGGGCTGGTGGCTACACCTTC.

The chain carries TRBV19 and TRBJ2-1, with a possible D match to TRBD1 (6 bases). Germline V lookup: CDR1 LNHDA, CDR2 SQIVND (reference sequence). The CDR3 is made up of 14 amino acids. V was shortened by 1 base and J by 10 bases, with 14 bases between the two germline ends. DNA of the CDR3: TGTGCCAGTAGTATAGGCACAGGGACCCGCGAGCAGTTCTTC. It yields the protein CASSIGTGTREQFF.

This clone was seen just once. This chain connects TRBV4-1 to TRBJ1-3, with a tentative D call TRBD1 (6 bases). This CDR3 comprises 15 residues. The germline gives CDR1 MGHRA, CDR2 YSYEKL. With 3 bases removed from V and 8 bases from J, the gap between germline ends came to 17 bases. The CDR3 is CASSQLGGARDTIYF. CDR3 DNA sequence: TGCGCCAGCAGCCAGCTGGGGGGGGCGCGGGACACCATATATTTT.

The gene calls are TRBV20-1 and TRBJ1-1; unclear D gene. The germline V gene has CDR1 DFQATT and CDR2 SNEGSKA (reference sequence). Deletions cut 3 bases from V and 6 bases from J, with 11 bases between. This CDR3 region has 12 residues. The CDR3 is CSASWSGPEAFF. CDR3 in DNA: TGCAGTGCTAGTTGGTCCGGCCCTGAAGCTTTCTTT.

The chain recombines TRBV11-2 with TRBJ2-2, with D unclear. In germline, CDR1 is SGHAT, CDR2 FQNNGV. Trimming stripped 3 bases from V and 0 bases from J, with 8 bases between. CDR3 length: 15 residues. Written as DNA, the CDR3 is TGTGCCAGCAGCTTCACTTACGCGAACACCGGGGAGCTGTTTTTT. It encodes CASSFTYANTGELFF.

The chain has TRBV5-1 and TRBJ2-5; maybe TRBD2 (6 bases). The V gene's germline CDR1 is SGHRS and CDR2 YFSETQ. The CDR3 is made up of 13 amino acids. V was pared by 4 bases and J by 5 bases, with 12 bases between. CDR3 DNA: TGCGCCAGCAGCCTCCAGGCGGGGGAGACCCAGTACTTC. Residues: CASSLQAGETQYF.

V usage is TRBV5-1 and J usage is TRBJ2-7; possible D gene TRBD1, 5 bases. V was trimmed by 5 bases and J by 3 bases, leaving 9 bases between them. Germline values: CDR1 SGHRS, CDR2 YFSETQ. CDR3 length equals 12 residues. CDR3 sequence (DNA): TGCGCCAGCAGGAAAGGGGACTACGAGCAGTACTTC. This codes for CASRKGDYEQYF.

The V and J genes are TRBV5-5 and TRBJ2-7; 10 bases are shared with TRBD2. CDR1 is SGHKS and CDR2 is YYEKEE in the germline V gene (reference sequence). V shed 4 bases and J 4 bases; nucleotides not matched to a gene: 8. The CDR3 loop spans 15 amino acids. The CDR3 DNA sequence: TGTGCCAGCAGCCCTTCAGCGGGAGGGGAATACGAGCAGTACTTC. Translated: CASSPSAGGEYEQYF.

This chain connects TRBV30 to TRBJ2-3; D remains ambiguous. V lost 0 bases, J lost 5 bases, and 3 bases lay in between. Germline V lookup: CDR1 GTSNPN, CDR2 SVGIG (reference sequence). The CDR3 is 11 amino acids. The CDR3 region is CAWSVKDTQYF. The CDR3, as DNA: TGTGCCTGGAGTGTAAAAGATACGCAGTATTTT.